A single sample gave rise to the 14 T cell receptor beta chains below, sequenced in a study of tumor and adjacent non-tumor tissue in lung cancer. This sample's RNA came from whole unsorted tissue. Distant lung tissue was collected more than 3 cm away from the tumor edge. Three rounds of nested PCR, following a modified ARM-PCR protocol, produced the TCRbeta library. TCRdb independently ran MiXCR on the multiplex PCR reads; one entry per CDR3 protein. In the table there are tens of thousands of distinct CDR3 sequences, over 60% of which are singletons. Source material: distant non-tumor lung tissue. The receptors derive from a man between 65 and 85 years old with non-small cell lung cancer.

This clonotype has ten or more counts. The chain links TRBV25-1 to TRBJ1-2, with TRBD1 identical over 9 bases. This CDR3 has 14 amino acids. Looked up from germline, CDR1 is MGHDK and CDR2 is SYGVNS. With 3 bases clipped from V and 8 bases from J, the junction kept 7 bases outside the gene matches. CDR3 DNA: TGTGCCAGCAGTGATTCTGGACAGGGGAAGGGCTACACCTTC. Protein: CASSDSGQGKGYTF.

The chain is built from TRBV2 and TRBJ2-5; D ambiguous. V was cut by 0 bases and J by 6 bases, with 5 bases left in between. CDR1 and CDR2 (germline): SNHLY, FYNNEI. The CDR3 is 12 amino acids. The CDR3 sequence is CASSEALQTQYF. In nucleotides, the CDR3 is TGTGCCAGCAGTGAAGCGCTACAGACCCAGTACTTC.

This sequence joins TRBV11-2 and TRBJ1-1; a weak D match, TRBD1 (5 bases). V dropped 1 base and J dropped 12 bases, with 15 bases sitting between them. CDR1 and CDR2 from the germline V gene are SGHAT and FQNNGV. The length of the CDR3 is 13 residues. CDR3 nucleotides: TGTGCCAGCAGCTTAGGGACATCAGTTAAACCTTTCTTT. The encoded protein is CASSLGTSVKPFF. Drawing the rest from reference TRBV11-2 and TRBJ1-1, the complete variable domain is EAGVAQSPRYKIIEKRQSVAFWCNPISGHATLYWYQQILGQGPKLLIQFQNNGVVDDSQLPKDRFSAERLKGVDSTLKIQPAKLEDSAVYLCASSLGTSVKPFFGQGTRLTVV.

On this clonotype itself: Possible read error: a much larger clone is one base away. No conserved phenylalanine or tryptophan is present at the end of the CDR3, so a read error is the likely explanation. The genes are TRBV5-4 and TRBJ2-3; 9 nucleotides match TRBD2. CDR1 is SGHNT and CDR2 is YYREEE in the germline V gene (reference sequence). The CDR3 has 15 residues. The CDR3, as DNA: TGTGCCATCAGCTGGCGGGGGGGCCGGGCAGATACGCAGTATTAT. Its protein product is CAISWRGGRADTQYY.

A note on this clonotype: The germline gene is not matched at one end of the junction; a read error may be the cause. DNA for the CDR3: TGTGCCAGCGGCACCCAGCAGGAGGGTGAGCAGCTCTTC. Protein product: CASGTQQEGEQLF. This chain links TRBV11-3 with TRBJ2-1, with D perhaps TRBD2 (6 bases). The CDR3 contains 13 residues. Germline V gene lookup returns CDR1 SGHNT and CDR2 YENEEA.

Turning to this clonotype: A read error is likely, as this CDR3 ends without the conserved phenylalanine or tryptophan. The chain has TRBV7-9 and TRBJ1-1; D ambiguous. V was cut by 10 bases and J by 1 base, with 16 bases left in between. The CDR3 length is 14 residues. Germline CDR1 is SEHNR and CDR2 is FQNEAQ (reference sequence). CDR3 region: CAIDPTTKNTEAFS. CDR3 coding DNA: TGTGCCATCGACCCAACGACAAAGAACACTGAAGCTTTCTCT.

As concerns this clonotype: Relative to the germline gene, one junction end is altered; a read error may explain this. The chain carries TRBV6-2 or TRBV6-3 and TRBJ2-6; possible D gene TRBD2, 5 bases. Per the germline V gene, CDR1 is MNHEY and CDR2 is SVGEGT. The CDR3 is made up of 12 amino acids. This chain's CDR3 is CANRTGVNVLTF. CDR3 bases: TGTGCCAACCGCACCGGGGTCAACGTCCTGACTTTC.

Concerning this clonotype: This CDR3 is missing its conserved last phenylalanine or tryptophan, likely due to a read error. The genes are TRBV6-1 and TRBJ2-1, with 9 nucleotides matching TRBD2. The CDR3 contains 19 residues. The germline CDR1 and CDR2 sequences are MNHNS and SASEGT. V shed 2 bases, J shed 8 bases, and the junction held 19 bases outside the gene matches. This CDR3 reads CASSEYTHLQREAHYEQFL. CDR3 coding DNA: TGTGCCAGCAGTGAATACACGCATTTACAGCGGGAGGCCCACTATGAGCAGTTCTTA.

In regard to this clonotype: One end of the junction does not line up with germline, which may come from a read error. The chain employs TRBV6-5 and TRBJ1-4; D remains ambiguous. The CDR3 loop spans 16 amino acids. Germline V gives CDR1 MNHEY, CDR2 SVGAGI. In nucleotides, the CDR3 is TGTGCCAGCAGTTACAGTATCACTGCAATTAATGGAAAACTGTTTTTT. Protein product: CASSYSITAINGKLFF.

In the case of this clonotype: In this CDR3 the conserved last residue, phenylalanine or tryptophan, is missing, so a read error is likely. The rearrangement uses TRBV6-1 and TRBJ1-1; D uncertain. The CDR3 length is 14 residues. Trimming cost V 4 bases and J 4 bases, with 13 bases left between them. CDR1 MNHNS and CDR2 SASEGT come from the germline V gene. The chain's CDR3 is CASSAPTLSTEAFL. CDR3 coding DNA: TGTGCCAGCAGTGCCCCCACCCTGTCCACTGAAGCTTTCTTA.

A word on this clonotype: At one of its ends the junction is not consistent with the germline gene, which may arise from a read error. V usage is TRBV5-1 and J usage is TRBJ2-7, with D possibly matching TRBD2 (5 bases). Germline CDR1 and CDR2: SGHRS and YFSETQ. The CDR3 covers 15 residues. CDR3 region: CASILVPSRMYEQYF. The CDR3 bases are TGCGCCAGCATCTTGGTTCCTAGCAGGATGTACGAGCAGTACTTC.

As concerns this clonotype: One junction end does not reproduce the germline sequence, and a read error may be involved. This sequence joins TRBV6-2 or TRBV6-3 and TRBJ1-5; D is uncertain. The CDR3 has 15 residues. Germline V gives CDR1 MNHEY, CDR2 SVGEGT. The DNA for the CDR3 is TGTGCCAGCACTCTCGCGGGGAGCAGGAATCAGCCCCCGCATTTT. Translating gives CASTLAGSRNQPPHF.

Remarks on this clonotype: One junction end does not reproduce the germline sequence, and a read error may be involved. The chain combines TRBV6-5 with TRBJ1-5; D may be TRBD1 (6 bases). CDR1 is MNHEY, CDR2 SVGAGI, per germline. The CDR3 is made up of 14 amino acids. The CDR3: CASGYSYGGQPQNF. CDR3 coding DNA: TGTGCCAGCGGTTACTCATATGGGGGGCAACCCCAGAATTTT.

As concerns this clonotype: A read error is possible here, since a much larger clone lies one base away. J is TRBJ2-3 and V is TRBV6-2 or TRBV6-3, with TRBD2 identical over 9 bases. Per germline, CDR1 MNHEY and CDR2 SVGEGT. This CDR3 region has 17 residues. The CDR3 protein is CAGSYSGLAGFTDTQYF. The CDR3, as DNA: TGTGCCGGCAGTTACTCAGGGCTAGCGGGGTTCACAGATACGCAGTATTTT.